Described below is a single T cell receptor (beta chain) sequence and its context. Its antigen target is currently unknown. There are no base qualities to consult, and no much larger clone falls within one base. The sample has other DNA sequences that encode this CDR3 too. Genomic DNA was extracted from sorted cells for sequencing of the TCRbeta CDR3 region. The immunoSEQ Assay was used for sequencing of TCRbeta CDR3 regions. TCRdb retrieved this table from immuneACCESS and kept in-frame rearrangements only. Not all clones are present; in checked studies, unresolved V genes account for under half, and no reason is known for the remainder. The sample has about 100,000 clones on record, approximately 94% of them singletons. In total, the top ten clones hold about 0.17% of the sample. The data were obtained in a study of OX40 agonist ivuxolimab in advanced cancers. Describing the broader study: The costimulatory receptor OX40 (CD134) was targeted by ivuxolimab, a fully human IgG2 agonistic monoclonal antibody. Intravenous ivuxolimab was administered to patients every 2 weeks at six dose levels: 0.01, 0.1, 0.3, 1.5, 3 and 10 mg/kg. Of the approximately 53 patients in dose escalation, 19 had hepatocellular carcinoma, approximately 15 had melanoma, 9 had renal cell carcinoma and 9 had head and neck cancer. The paper describes the monotherapy dose-escalation part (N = 52 patients) of the phase I trial of ivuxolimab. The point of sequencing TCRbeta in the periphery was to test whether ivuxolimab changed TCR sequence diversity and drove clonal T-cell expansion. The dose-escalation cohort was roughly 87% male with a mean age of approximately 60 years, ranging from about 20 to 80. Prior anti-PD-1, anti-PD-L1 or anti-CTLA-4 therapy was permitted, and 40% of dose-escalation patients had received checkpoint inhibitors. Three dose-escalation patients achieved partial responses, one with hepatocellular carcinoma and two with cutaneous melanoma.

The trial excluded patients who had a history of autoimmune disease or were on systemic immunosuppression. In every dose cohort, peripheral blood was drawn for TCR sequencing at baseline, cycle 4 day 1, and cycle 7 day 1. Samples were obtained from an open-label, multicenter, first-in-human phase I dose-escalation trial of ivuxolimab. Adults with locally advanced or metastatic melanoma, renal cell carcinoma, hepatocellular carcinoma or head and neck squamous cell carcinoma were enrolled in the trial. Before TCR sequencing, CD4+ T cells and CD8+ T cells from peripheral blood were sorted into separate populations. Beyond this particular receptor, the publication reports: Antigen specificity was not determined for the clonally expanded peripheral T cells. At doses of 0.1 to 3.0 mg/kg, clonal expansion of both CD4+ and CD8+ blood T cells was observed from baseline to week 6. Low levels of normalized T-cell clonal expansion were also shown by some nonresponding patients. In partial responders in the 0.1-3.0 mg/kg groups, normalized peripheral clonal expansion was found to be among the lowest, especially among CD8+ T cells. On average, CD8+ T cells showed more expanded clones than CD4+ T cells after ivuxolimab.

For CDR1 and CDR2, the germline V gene lists ENHRY and SYGVKD. V and J are trimmed by 4 bases and 1 base, and the gene matches miss 0 bases of the junction. Measured from the cysteine to the phenylalanine, the CDR3 is 14 residues long. The retained sequence is limited to the CDR3, 42 bases, with the frame set at the first base. Sequencing used CD4+ or CD8+ T cells sorted from blood, obtained in a trial of the OX40 agonist ivuxolimab. This chain joins TRBV10-3 to TRBJ1-1; 10 junctional bases match TRBD1. The clonotype was recovered from an adult with an advanced solid tumor such as melanoma, head and neck, liver or kidney cancer. CDR3 loop: CAISGTGGNTEAFF. In nucleotides, the sequence is TGTGCCATCAGTGGGACAGGGGGGAACACTGAAGCTTTCTTT.